This T cell receptor beta chain was sequenced in a study of T cell responses to AZD1222 COVID-19 vaccine. Study-wide points: With dominance at 160-218 and 743-854, vaccine-associated CD4 TCRs spanned spike. The study identified only a handful of AZD1222 recipients as seropositive at baseline. Donors, mostly white British, included more females; clonal diversity was possibly underestimated. Spike-specific TCR repertoires showed rising breadth and depth after two AZD1222 doses.

About this clone itself: As yet, its antigen is unknown.

Germline loops: CDR1 SGHRS, CDR2 YFSETQ. The length of the CDR3 is 12 residues. Trimming removed 0 bases at V and 6 bases at J, with 6 bases between. TCRdb's copy holds only in-frame clones and misses some; the assay was immunoSEQ multiplex PCR. Of 110,000 to 150,000 clones listed, 90% to 95% are singletons. The material was peripheral blood, obtained on day 0 of AZD1222 vaccination. The source is an adult in good health. The rearrangement joins TRBV5-1 to TRBJ1-2, with unresolved D. In DNA, the CDR3 is TGCGCCAGCAGCTTGGGACTGCATGGCTACACCTTC. Encoded protein: CASSLGLHGYTF.